This is a list of T cell receptor beta chains from one sample in a study of T cell responses to AZD1222 COVID-19 vaccine. TCRdb's copy holds only in-frame clones and misses some; the assay was immunoSEQ multiplex PCR. Here the sample spans fewer than 150,000 clones, about 90% being singletons. This specimen was peripheral blood, taken on day 0 of AZD1222 vaccination. The receptors come from an adult in good health. Both conserved end residues are part of each CDR3. Fields, in order: CDR3 DNA, CDR3 protein, V gene, J gene, D gene, clone size. D genes are given only for firm matches. The size of a clone is reported for some rows only, either as once, few or many, or as a class for expanded clones.

CDR3nt: TGTGCCTGGCAACGTGGACAGTTGAACACTGAAGCTTTCTTT
CDR3aa: CAWQRGQLNTEAFF
v_gene: TRBV30
j_gene: TRBJ1-1
d_gene: NA
abundance: NA

CDR3nt: TGTGCCAGCAGCCCCAGGAATCTAAACACTGAAGCTTTCTTT
CDR3aa: CASSPRNLNTEAFF
v_gene: TRBV5-6
j_gene: TRBJ1-1
d_gene: NA
abundance: NA

CDR3nt: TGCGCCAGCAGCTTGGTCACAGGGGGTAGCTATGGCTACACCTTC
CDR3aa: CASSLVTGGSYGYTF
v_gene: TRBV5-1
j_gene: TRBJ1-2
d_gene: TRBD1
abundance: once

CDR3nt: TGTGCCAGCAGCAAACCGGCCGGGGGTCGGAGCAATCAGCCCCAGCATTTT
CDR3aa: CASSKPAGGRSNQPQHF
v_gene: TRBV21-1
j_gene: TRBJ1-5
d_gene: NA
abundance: NA

CDR3nt: TGTGCCAGCAGCCTCGAGTTGAACACTGAAGCTTTCTTT
CDR3aa: CASSLELNTEAFF
v_gene: TRBV14
j_gene: TRBJ1-1
d_gene: NA
abundance: NA

CDR3nt: TGTGCCAGCAGCCAGGACAGGGGATATAACGGGGAGCTGTTTTTT
CDR3aa: CASSQDRGYNGELFF
v_gene: TRBV5-8
j_gene: TRBJ2-2
d_gene: TRBD1
abundance: NA

CDR3nt: TGTGCCAGGACAAAACCAGAGGGGTCACCCCTCCACTTT
CDR3aa: CARTKPEGSPLHF
v_gene: TRBV6-4
j_gene: TRBJ1-6
d_gene: NA
abundance: NA

CDR3nt: TGTGCCAGCAGCCCCAGCGGAGCTAACTATGGCTACACCTTC
CDR3aa: CASSPSGANYGYTF
v_gene: TRBV6-6
j_gene: TRBJ1-2
d_gene: NA
abundance: NA

CDR3nt: TGTGCCAGCACTCAGGGCAGGGATGGCTACACCTTC
CDR3aa: CASTQGRDGYTF
v_gene: TRBV6-5
j_gene: TRBJ1-2
d_gene: NA
abundance: NA

CDR3nt: TGTGCCAGCAGCGTAGTAGGGAGCACCGGGGAGCTGTTTTTT
CDR3aa: CASSVVGSTGELFF
v_gene: TRBV9
j_gene: TRBJ2-2
d_gene: NA
abundance: NA

CDR3nt: TGTGCCAGCAGCCAGGGCCCGAACACTGAAGCTTTCTTT
CDR3aa: CASSQGPNTEAFF
v_gene: TRBV6-5
j_gene: TRBJ1-1
d_gene: NA
abundance: NA

CDR3nt: TGTGCCAGCAGTTTAACAGGGGAGCGCTATGGCTACACCTTC
CDR3aa: CASSLTGERYGYTF
v_gene: TRBV6-5
j_gene: TRBJ1-2
d_gene: TRBD1
abundance: NA

CDR3nt: TGTGCCAGCTCACCGGGACCGATGAATAATTCACCCCTCCACTTT
CDR3aa: CASSPGPMNNSPLHF
v_gene: TRBV18
j_gene: TRBJ1-6
d_gene: NA
abundance: NA

CDR3nt: TGCGCCAGCAGAAAGGGCTCTGGAAACACCATATATTTT
CDR3aa: CASRKGSGNTIYF
v_gene: TRBV5-1
j_gene: TRBJ1-3
d_gene: NA
abundance: NA

CDR3nt: TGTGCCAGCATCGATAACAGAGCTAGCACAGATACGCAGTATTTT
CDR3aa: CASIDNRASTDTQYF
v_gene: TRBV28
j_gene: TRBJ2-3
d_gene: NA
abundance: once

CDR3nt: TGCAGTGCTAGTAGCCCCAAATGGGGGCGGGAGACCCAGTACTTC
CDR3aa: CSASSPKWGRETQYF
v_gene: TRBV20-1
j_gene: TRBJ2-5
d_gene: NA
abundance: NA

CDR3nt: TGTGCCTGGAGTGCAAGTGTTCCCGGGGAGCAGTACTTC
CDR3aa: CAWSASVPGEQYF
v_gene: TRBV30
j_gene: TRBJ2-7
d_gene: NA
abundance: NA